This TCR beta chain was identified during a study of shared clonotypes between healthy human individuals. Study observations and caveats: Clonotype sharing among donors was thought likely to change with sequencing depth.

Deep-level running was used for the assay. Genomic DNA (from each subset) was split evenly across several immunoSEQ plates. The assay was immunoSEQ multiplex PCR, and TCRdb's table has in-frame clones only and misses some. Here the sample spans 450,000 to 600,000 clones, approximately 85% being singletons. CDR3 length: 17 amino acids. The V gene's germline CDR1 is SNHLY and CDR2 FYNNEI. Trimming took 2 bases from V and 3 from J; bases not matched to a gene: 10. On this clone: What it recognizes is unknown.

The rearrangement links TRBV2 to TRBJ2-1, with TRBD2 matching 7 bases. Specimen: PBMCs. The sequence was collected from a woman aged 40 to 50 in good health. Some clones in this sample may be carry-over from other donors' samples. CDR3 residues: CASSEKGRLAVYNEQFF. The CDR3 DNA reads as TGTGCCAGCAGTGAAAAGGGGAGGCTAGCGGTCTACAATGAGCAGTTCTTC.